This entry concerns a single TCR beta chain. Trimming removed 5 bases from V and 3 bases from J, with 14 bases in between. The CDR3 length is 14 residues. Germline V gene lookup returns CDR1 SGHTA and CDR2 FQGNSA. The PCR was carried out with 60 Vbeta primers and 13 Jbeta primers. Assay used: immunoSEQ multiplex PCR; TCRdb lists only in-frame clones, some missing. The repertoire table contains some 110,000 clones. These data belong to a study of cytomegalovirus exposure and HLA in healthy donors. The chain recombines TRBV7-2 with TRBJ2-7; the D gene is possibly TRBD2 (5 bases). This clonotype was sampled from a man between 35 and 55 years old in good health and CMV-seronegative. Sample: PBMCs. This chain's CDR3 is CASSTPERYYEQYF. The CDR3 DNA reads TGTGCCAGCAGCACCCCTGAGCGGTACTACGAGCAGTACTTC.